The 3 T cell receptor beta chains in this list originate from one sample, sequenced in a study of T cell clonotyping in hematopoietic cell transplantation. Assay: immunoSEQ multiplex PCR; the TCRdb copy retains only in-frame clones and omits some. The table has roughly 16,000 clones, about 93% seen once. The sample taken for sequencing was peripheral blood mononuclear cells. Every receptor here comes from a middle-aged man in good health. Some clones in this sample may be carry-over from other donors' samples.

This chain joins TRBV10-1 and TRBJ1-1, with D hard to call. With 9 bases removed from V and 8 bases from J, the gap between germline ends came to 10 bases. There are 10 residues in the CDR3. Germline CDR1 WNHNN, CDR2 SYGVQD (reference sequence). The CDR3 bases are TGCGCCAGAGAAGGGCCCGAAGCTTTCTTT. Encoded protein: CAREGPEAFF.

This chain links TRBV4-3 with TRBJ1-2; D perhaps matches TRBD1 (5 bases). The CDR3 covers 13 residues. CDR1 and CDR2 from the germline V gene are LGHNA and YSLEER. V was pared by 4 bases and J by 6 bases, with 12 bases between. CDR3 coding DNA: TGCGCCAGCAGCCCCACGTGGGGGAATGGCTACACCTTC. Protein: CASSPTWGNGYTF.

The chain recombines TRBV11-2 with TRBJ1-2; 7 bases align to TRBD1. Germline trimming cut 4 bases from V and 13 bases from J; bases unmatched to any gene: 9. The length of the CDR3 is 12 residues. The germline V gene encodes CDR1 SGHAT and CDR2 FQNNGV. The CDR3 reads CASSSDRTGGTF. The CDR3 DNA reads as TGTGCCAGCAGCTCGGACAGGACCGGTGGCACCTTC.